Following are 16 T cell receptor beta chains from one sample sequenced in a study of shared clonotypes between healthy human individuals. Sequencing used immunoSEQ multiplex PCR; TCRdb keeps in-frame clones, though not all of them. Of approximately 1.5 million clones listed, under 99% were seen once; the top ten hold about 0.45%. The sequencing sample was made of naive CD4+ T cells sorted from blood. As for subset: CD45RA+ positively selected. These receptors were obtained from a man younger than 40 in good health.

The J gene is TRBJ2-6, the V gene TRBV5-1, with a possible D match to TRBD1 (6 bases). Between the trimmed V and J ends, which lost 4 bases and 4 bases, there was a span of 9 bases. The CDR3 spans 14 residues. CDR1 is SGHRS, CDR2 YFSETQ, per germline. CDR3: CASSQGFGANVLTF. For the CDR3, the DNA is TGCGCCAGCAGCCAGGGGTTCGGGGCCAACGTCCTGACTTTC.

A note on this clone: The CDR3 does not end in the conserved phenylalanine or tryptophan, so this is likely a read error. Because the CDR3's place on the DNA is in doubt, the DNA is left out and the CDR3 is given as listed by TCRdb. This sequence joins TRBV6-5 and TRBJ2-7; the D call of TRBD2 is as the table states it, not checked on the DNA. The CDR3 has 8 amino acids, counting both end residues. The germline CDR1 and CDR2 sequences are MNHEY and SVGAGI. The CDR3 reads CASTQEGS.

In regard to this clone: Distinct nucleotide sequences in the sample also encode this CDR3. The chain is built from TRBV5-1 and TRBJ2-5; 7 bases are shared with TRBD2. Germline V gene lookup returns CDR1 SGHRS and CDR2 YFSETQ. After removal of 0 bases from V and 2 bases from J, the junction contained 4 bases not matched to a gene. This CDR3 region has 15 residues. CDR3 protein: CASSLASGNQETQYF. CDR3 bases: TGCGCCAGCAGCTTGGCTAGCGGAAATCAAGAGACCCAGTACTTC. Variable domain in full (rest from reference TRBV5-1 and TRBJ2-5): KAGVTQTPRYLIKTRGQQVTLSCSPISGHRSVSWYQQTPGQGLQFLFEYFSETQRNKGNFPGRFSGRQFSNSRSEMNVSTLELGDSALYLCASSLASGNQETQYFGPGTRLLVL.

The gene calls are TRBV2 and TRBJ1-2; 7 bases align to TRBD1. The germline V gene has CDR1 SNHLY and CDR2 FYNNEI. The CDR3 runs to 13 residues. V trimming: 6 bases; J trimming: 7 bases; junction bases outside the gene matches: 8. The CDR3 protein is CASSTTGVAGYTF. As DNA, the CDR3 is TGTGCCAGCAGCACAACAGGGGTGGCTGGCTACACCTTC. Using reference TRBV2 and TRBJ1-2 for the parts outside the CDR3, the full variable domain is EPEVTQTPSHQVTQMGQEVILRCVPISNHLYFYWYRQILGQKVEFLVSFYNNEISEKSEIFDDQFSVERPDGSNFTLKIRSTKLEDSAMYFCASSTTGVAGYTFGSGTRLTVV.

This chain uses TRBV2 with TRBJ2-1, with 8 bases fitting TRBD1. CDR1 and CDR2 (germline): SNHLY, FYNNEI. This CDR3 region has 15 residues. V was pared by 4 bases and J by 4 bases, with 6 bases of the junction left unmatched. The CDR3 DNA reads TGTGCCAGCAGTGCCACCGGGACAGGTTACAATGAGCAGTTCTTC. Its protein is CASSATGTGYNEQFF.

The chain couples TRBV18 to TRBJ1-1, with 8 bases identical to TRBD1. The trim removed 3 bases at V and 1 base at J, leaving 7 bases unmatched. The CDR3 loop spans 16 amino acids. From germline, CDR1 is KGHSH and CDR2 LQKENI. CDR3 protein: CASSPHPGTGNTEAFF. The DNA of the CDR3 is TGTGCCAGCTCACCCCACCCCGGGACAGGGAACACTGAAGCTTTCTTT.

This chain joins TRBV5-1 and TRBJ2-1, with 8 bases identical to TRBD2. This CDR3 region has 14 residues. The V segment lost 7 bases and the J segment 1 base; nucleotides outside the gene matches: 4. Germline CDR1 reads SGHRS; CDR2 reads YFSETQ. CDR3 region: CASHKRESYNEQFF. The CDR3 nucleotides read TGCGCCAGCCATAAGCGGGAGTCCTACAATGAGCAGTTCTTC.

For this clone: The sample holds other DNA sequences that translate to the same CDR3. V and J are TRBV19 and TRBJ2-5; the D is unclear. CDR1 is LNHDA and CDR2 is SQIVND in the germline V gene (reference sequence). V was cut by 5 bases and J by 5 bases, with 6 bases left in between. The CDR3 consists of 11 residues. DNA of the CDR3: TGTGCCAGTAGTGGTCGGGAGACCCAGTACTTC. Encoded protein: CASSGRETQYF.

The chain recombines TRBV9 with TRBJ2-3; D is perhaps TRBD1 or TRBD2 (6 bases each). Germline values: CDR1 SGDLS, CDR2 YYNGEE. The length of the CDR3 is 15 residues. Trimming removed 0 bases at V and 6 bases at J, with 14 bases between. The DNA of the CDR3 is TGTGCCAGCAGCGTAGGGGGGGCTAACCTGGATACGCAGTATTTT. Protein: CASSVGGANLDTQYF. The whole variable domain, filled in from reference TRBV9 and TRBJ2-3, reads DSGVTQTPKHLITATGQRVTLRCSPRSGDLSVYWYQQSLDQGLQFLIQYYNGEERAKGNILERFSAQQFPDLHSELNLSSLELGDSALYFCASSVGGANLDTQYFGPGTRLTVL.

A single count supports this clone. The J gene is TRBJ1-2, the V gene TRBV9; 7 bases are a match to TRBD1. The length of the CDR3 is 13 residues. Germline lookup yields CDR1 SGDLS and CDR2 YYNGEE. With V trimmed by 3 bases and J by 7 bases, 6 bases remained unmatched. Here the CDR3 reads CASSEDRFGGYTF. CDR3 nucleotide sequence: TGTGCCAGCAGCGAGGACAGGTTTGGTGGCTACACCTTC.

The chain employs TRBV7-9 and TRBJ2-2; no reliable D call. The CDR3 has 16 residues. V gave up 7 bases and J gave up 3 bases, with 18 bases separating them. CDR1 is SEHNR and CDR2 is FQNEAQ in the germline V gene (reference sequence). The CDR3 protein is CASIVMSNEYTGELFF. The CDR3 nucleotides are TGTGCCAGCATAGTGATGAGTAATGAGTACACCGGGGAGCTGTTTTTT.

As to this clone: Distinct nucleotide sequences in the sample also encode this CDR3. The V gene is TRBV19, the J gene TRBJ2-3, with 10 bases identical to TRBD2. Unmatched junction bases numbered 3, after V lost 5 bases and J lost 4 bases. This CDR3 contains 14 residues. CDR1 LNHDA and CDR2 SQIVND come from the germline V gene (reference sequence). CDR3 in DNA: TGTGCCAGTAGTTCCGGGACTAGCGCAGATACGCAGTATTTT. Protein sequence: CASSSGTSADTQYF.

As to this clone: Other DNA sequences in this specimen translate into the identical CDR3. The V gene is TRBV5-4, the J gene TRBJ1-1; D is unresolved. V lost 0 bases to trimming and J lost 0 bases, with 3 bases between them. CDR1 is SGHNT and CDR2 is YYREEE in the germline V gene (reference sequence). CDR3 size: 13 residues. The CDR3 region has the DNA TGTGCCAGCAGCTTGGGAGTGAACACTGAAGCTTTCTTT. Its protein is CASSLGVNTEAFF.

The rearrangement uses TRBV29-1 and TRBJ2-4; D gene ambiguous. The V end lost 3 bases, the J end lost 0 bases, and 18 bases lay between the germline ends. Germline V gene data show CDR1 as SQVTM and CDR2 as ANQGSEA. The CDR3 is 17 amino acids. The CDR3 protein is CSVEYGFGELAKNIQYF. In nucleotides, the CDR3 is TGCAGCGTTGAGTACGGTTTTGGAGAGTTAGCCAAAAACATTCAGTACTTC. The entire variable domain, with the rest obtained from reference TRBV29-1 and TRBJ2-4, is as follows: SAVISQKPSRDICQRGTSLTIQCQVDSQVTMMFWYRQQPGQSLTLIATANQGSEATYESGFVIDKFPISRPNLTFSTLTVSNMSPEDSSIYLCSVEYGFGELAKNIQYFGAGTRLSVL.

Here the CDR3 reads CASSLAAGVEQFF. In DNA form, the CDR3 reads TGTGCCAGCAGCTTAGCAGCGGGAGTTGAGCAGTTCTTC. The chain recombines TRBV7-9 with TRBJ2-1, with 8 bases fitting TRBD2. The CDR3 loop spans 13 amino acids. Germline trimming cut 0 bases from V and 9 bases from J; bases unmatched to any gene: 1. The V gene's germline CDR1 is SEHNR and CDR2 FQNEAQ (reference sequence).

This rearrangement joins TRBV15 to TRBJ1-5, with TRBD1 matching over 10 bases. Germline V gene data show CDR1 as LNHNV and CDR2 as YYDKDF (reference sequence). The ends lost 5 bases at V and 8 bases at J; junction bases unmatched: 3. This CDR3 is 13 amino acids long. The CDR3 loop is CATSLDRGKPQHF. The CDR3 DNA reads TGTGCCACCAGCCTGGACAGGGGGAAGCCCCAGCATTTT.